This T cell receptor beta chain stems from a study of blood T cell repertoires in COVID-19. Overall study context: The cDNA or gDNA used as material had been derived from T cells, B-cell-depleted T cells, or PBMCs.

V was trimmed by 0 bases and J by 1 base, leaving 7 bases between them. The germline V gene has CDR1 LNHNV and CDR2 YYDKDF (reference sequence). The CDR3 runs to 14 residues. TCRdb's copy holds only in-frame clones and misses some; the assay was immunoSEQ multiplex PCR. The table has approximately 490,000 clones, approximately 91% seen once; the top ten hold approximately 8%. The participants were between roughly 18 and 89 years old and came from about two dozen US areas. Participant-given clinical history determined each cohort assignment. Cohort 3 recovery required two negative PCRs, clearance, or symptom resolution.

The sample was PBMCs or T cells enriched from blood (not recorded which). This receptor was taken from a woman aged 60-70 years who had recovered from COVID-19. The gene calls are TRBV15 and TRBJ2-7; D not certain. The CDR3 spells CATSRDPGSYEQYF. The CDR3 coding sequence is TGTGCCACCAGCAGAGATCCAGGTTCCTACGAGCAGTACTTC.